This is a list of T cell receptor beta chains from one sample in a study of CD8 T cells in Susac syndrome. Via MiXCR, TCRdb re-called the immunoSEQ multiplex PCR reads, giving one row per CDR3 protein. The sample includes more than 200,000 distinct CDR3 sequences, approximately 94% of them seen just once. The sample was CD4+ T cells from PBMCs. The receptors derive from a human donor with Susac syndrome. Both conserved end residues are part of each CDR3. A D gene is named only where the DNA matches it firmly. Clone size is given for some rows only: seen once, a few or many times, or a class if the clone is expanded.

NA NA TRBJ2-4 TRBV4-3 CASSQGDRDIQYF TGCGCCAGCAGCCAAGGAGATCGTGACATTCAGTACTTC
NA NA TRBJ1-5 TRBV9 CASSVGLQENQPQHF TGTGCCAGCAGCGTAGGGTTACAGGAGAATCAGCCCCAGCATTTT
NA NA TRBJ1-2 TRBV6-2/TRBV6-3 CASKDGPANYGYTF TGTGCCAGCAAGGACGGACCCGCTAACTATGGCTACACCTTC
NA NA TRBJ1-6 TRBV5-6 CASSLAGRLNSPLHF TGTGCCAGCAGCTTGGCTGGGAGGCTGAATTCACCCCTCCACTTT
NA TRBD1 TRBJ1-2 TRBV7-9 CASSPAGTVFNYGYTF TGTGCCAGCAGCCCGGCGGGGACAGTGTTTAACTATGGCTACACCTTC
NA NA TRBJ1-5 TRBV5-1 CASSLEGLNQPQHF TGCGCCAGCAGCTTGGAGGGACTCAATCAGCCCCAGCATTTT
NA NA TRBJ1-4 TRBV4-3 CASSQDAGTENEKLFF TGCGCCAGCAGCCAAGATGCAGGGACTGAGAATGAAAAACTGTTTTTT
NA TRBD1 TRBJ2-5 TRBV6-5 CATTGQTQETQYF TGTGCCACCACGGGACAGACCCAAGAGACCCAGTACTTC
NA NA TRBJ1-2 TRBV6-2/TRBV6-3 CASTTVRSFSNYGYTF TGTGCCAGCACGACGGTTAGGAGCTTCTCTAACTATGGCTACACCTTC
NA NA TRBJ1-1 TRBV6-2/TRBV6-3 CASSYLPGGTEAFF TGTGCCAGCAGTTACCTCCCCGGAGGTACTGAAGCTTTCTTT
NA TRBD1 TRBJ2-3 TRBV5-1 CASSPSWTGTPDTQYF TGCGCCAGCAGCCCATCGTGGACAGGGACTCCAGATACGCAGTATTTT
NA TRBD1 TRBJ1-5 TRBV5-1 CASSLGDRASNQPQHF TGCGCCAGCAGCTTGGGGGACAGGGCTAGCAATCAGCCCCAGCATTTT
NA NA TRBJ1-1 TRBV9 CASSVFQGPTEAFF TGTGCCAGCAGCGTATTTCAGGGTCCCACTGAAGCTTTCTTT
NA TRBD1 TRBJ1-2 TRBV6-1 CASRPPPPGQGSGYTF TGTGCCAGCAGGCCCCCGCCGCCGGGACAGGGGTCTGGCTACACCTTC
NA TRBD2 TRBJ2-1 TRBV11-2 CASSLTGGENEQFF TGTGCCAGCAGCTTAACCGGGGGGGAGAATGAGCAGTTCTTC
NA TRBD1 TRBJ1-2 TRBV11-2 CASSLTGQGTNYGYTF TGTGCCAGCAGCTTAACGGGACAGGGGACTAACTATGGCTACACCTTC
NA NA TRBJ2-3 TRBV12-3/TRBV12-4 CASSFPPADTQYF TGTGCCAGCAGTTTCCCCCCCGCCGATACGCAGTATTTT
few NA TRBJ1-5 TRBV24-1 CATSGPNQPQHF TGTGCCACCAGTGGCCCTAATCAGCCCCAGCATTTT
NA TRBD1 TRBJ2-7 TRBV20-1 CSARVPGQGAEQYF TGCAGTGCTAGAGTTCCGGGACAGGGGGCCGAGCAGTACTTC
NA NA TRBJ2-5 TRBV20-1 CSARVEMPSQETQYF TGCAGTGCTAGAGTCGAAATGCCATCCCAAGAGACCCAGTACTTC
NA NA TRBJ2-5 TRBV20-1 CSALEPSGIETQYF TGCAGTGCTCTAGAGCCTAGTGGCATCGAGACCCAGTACTTC
NA NA TRBJ1-2 TRBV9 CASSVVTLSNYGYTF TGTGCCAGCAGCGTAGTCACCCTATCTAACTATGGCTACACCTTC
NA NA TRBJ2-5 TRBV6-1 CASSEHGASKTQYF TGTGCCAGCAGTGAACATGGGGCTTCGAAGACCCAGTACTTC